Each of the 30 T cell receptor beta chains below was sequenced from the same sample in a study of glioma-infiltrating T cells after dendritic cell vaccination. The data were produced by immunoSEQ multiplex PCR, yet TCRdb's version contains in-frame clones alone and is incomplete. The sample holds tens of thousands of clones; 70% to 90% are singletons and the top ten take about a sixth. The source material was blood, sampled before dendritic cell vaccination. These receptors all stem from a human donor with glioblastoma.

This clone is a singleton in its sample. This chain links TRBV4-3 with TRBJ1-6; D call uncertain. The germline gives CDR1 LGHNA, CDR2 YSLEER. The CDR3 runs 20 residues. Trimming shortened V by 0 bases and J by 0 bases, and 18 bases separated the two germline ends. CDR3 loop: CASSQERSRLESSYNSPLHF. DNA of the CDR3: TGCGCCAGCAGCCAAGAACGAAGCAGACTCGAGAGCTCCTATAATTCACCCCTCCACTTT.

The rearrangement links TRBV9 to TRBJ2-7; possible D gene TRBD1, 6 bases. There are 14 residues in the CDR3. Trimming cost V 0 bases and J 5 bases, with 12 bases left between them. Per the germline V gene, CDR1 is SGDLS and CDR2 is YYNGEE. The CDR3 DNA sequence: TGTGCCAGCAGCGTAGCTCTGGGACACCACGAGCAGTACTTC. Translated: CASSVALGHHEQYF.

This clone was recorded a few times. The chain carries TRBV4-1 and TRBJ1-6, with D possibly being TRBD1 (5 bases). Trimming left V 0 bases short and J 7 bases short, with 10 bases between. Germline assignment: CDR1 MGHRA and CDR2 YSYEKL. The CDR3 totals 15 residues. The CDR3 sequence is CASSQDGRVNSPLHF. CDR3 nucleotide sequence: TGCGCCAGCAGCCAAGATGGCAGGGTGAATTCACCCCTCCACTTT.

V usage is TRBV5-4 and J usage is TRBJ2-5; 9 nucleotides align to TRBD1. This CDR3 contains 14 residues. The germline V gene encodes CDR1 SGHNT and CDR2 YYREEE (reference sequence). Losses at the gene ends were 4 bases for V and 4 bases for J; bases not matched to a gene: 5. The CDR3 nucleotides are TGTGCCAGCAGCCCAAGGACAGGGGCAGAGACCCAGTACTTC. This gives the protein CASSPRTGAETQYF.

The chain carries TRBV13 and TRBJ1-2; TRBD1 agrees at 8 bases. V lost 5 bases to trimming and J lost 4 bases; unmatched junction nucleotides: 12. This CDR3 is built from 16 residues. Per germline, CDR1 PRHDT and CDR2 FYEKMQ (reference sequence). The CDR3 DNA follows: TGTGCCAGCAGCCCACAGGACAGGGACTTATTCTATGGCTACACCTTC. This codes for CASSPQDRDLFYGYTF.

This chain uses TRBV9 with TRBJ2-2, with 8 bases identical to TRBD2. In germline, CDR1 is SGDLS, CDR2 YYNGEE. The J segment lost 0 bases and the V segment lost 2 bases, leaving 6 bases of the junction unmatched. The CDR3 contains 17 residues. Here the CDR3 reads CASSVAGGRSNTGELFF. Written as DNA, the CDR3 is TGTGCCAGCAGCGTCGCGGGGGGCCGGTCGAACACCGGGGAGCTGTTTTTT.

This rearrangement joins TRBV6-5 to TRBJ2-2; TRBD2 might be the D (6 bases). The germline CDR1 and CDR2 sequences are MNHEY and SVGAGI. The CDR3 totals 14 residues. Trimming removed 5 bases from V and 7 bases from J, with 14 bases in between. CDR3 nucleotides: TGTGCCAGCAGTAAGGAGGGCGGTGGCGGGGAGCTGTTTTTT. Translating gives CASSKEGGGGELFF.

Turning to this clone: This CDR3 is also generated by other DNA sequences in the sample. The rearrangement uses TRBV5-1 and TRBJ1-5, with D maybe TRBD1 (6 bases). The V and J ends lost 0 bases and 4 bases respectively, with 11 bases between them. This CDR3 comprises 15 residues. CDR1 and CDR2 from the germline V gene are SGHRS and YFSETQ. CDR3 loop: CASSLGTESNQPQHF. The CDR3 nucleotides are TGCGCCAGCAGCTTGGGGACAGAATCGAATCAGCCCCAGCATTTT.

The rearrangement links TRBV5-8 to TRBJ1-4; D possibly corresponds to TRBD1 (6 bases). The V gene's germline CDR1 is SGHTS and CDR2 YDEGEE. Trimming stripped 0 bases from V and 3 bases from J, with 12 bases between. This CDR3 is built from 16 residues. The CDR3 here is CASSLGQGTANEKLFF. The CDR3 DNA follows: TGTGCCAGCAGCTTGGGTCAGGGGACGGCTAATGAAAAACTGTTTTTT.

The chain employs TRBV6-4 and TRBJ1-2; 8 bases line up with TRBD1. V shed 5 bases and J 2 bases; nucleotides not matched to a gene: 16. The CDR3 contains 18 residues. The V gene's germline CDR1 is MRHNA and CDR2 SNTAGT. The CDR3 DNA is TGTGCCAGCAGTCTCGAGCCCCCCGCAGGGGGCGTAAACTATGGCTACACCTTC. Its translation: CASSLEPPAGGVNYGYTF.

The chain combines TRBV27 with TRBJ2-7; 7 positions match TRBD2. The CDR3 has 14 amino acids. The germline V gene has CDR1 MNHEY and CDR2 SMNVEV (reference sequence). J was trimmed by 4 bases and V by 6 bases; bases with no gene match: 9. The CDR3 nucleotides read TGTGCCAGCAGCGGGACTAACTCACCTTACGAGCAGTACTTC. Its protein is CASSGTNSPYEQYF.

V gene TRBV5-1 combines with J gene TRBJ1-2, with 9 nucleotides matching TRBD1. This CDR3 has 16 residues. Germline trimming cut 3 bases from V and 4 bases from J; bases unmatched to any gene: 10. Germline lookup yields CDR1 SGHRS and CDR2 YFSETQ. In DNA, the CDR3 is TGCGCCAGCAGCTGGGGGGACAGGGAGGGAATCTATGGCTACACCTTC. This gives the protein CASSWGDREGIYGYTF. The variable domain in full, completed from reference TRBV5-1 and TRBJ1-2, reads KAGVTQTPRYLIKTRGQQVTLSCSPISGHRSVSWYQQTPGQGLQFLFEYFSETQRNKGNFPGRFSGRQFSNSRSEMNVSTLELGDSALYLCASSWGDREGIYGYTFGSGTRLTVV.

The chain couples TRBV6-5 to TRBJ1-6, with D maybe TRBD1 (5 bases). Germline CDR1 and CDR2: MNHEY and SVGAGI. The V end lost 2 bases, the J end lost 5 bases, and 10 bases lay between the germline ends. This CDR3 comprises 15 residues. CDR3 nucleotides: TGTGCCAGCAGTTACCAACACAGGAATAATTCACCCCTCCACTTT. Protein sequence: CASSYQHRNNSPLHF.

This chain connects TRBV29-1 to TRBJ2-7; D unclear. Trimming took 4 bases from V and 4 from J, leaving 11 bases between them. The germline V gene encodes CDR1 SQVTM and CDR2 ANQGSEA. CDR3 length: 12 amino acids. The CDR3 here is CSVGSPDYEQYF. CDR3 coding DNA: TGCAGCGTTGGCAGTCCAGATTACGAGCAGTACTTC.

V usage is TRBV5-6 and J usage is TRBJ2-1; 9 bases are a match to TRBD2. CDR1 and CDR2 (germline): SGHDT, YYEEEE. CDR3 length: 15 residues. The V and J ends lost 4 bases and 7 bases, in that order; junction bases with no gene match: 9. In DNA form, the CDR3 reads TGTGCCAGCAGCCAAATAGCGGGAGCGAGTAATGAGCAGTTCTTC. It specifies CASSQIAGASNEQFF.

The rearrangement links TRBV4-1 to TRBJ2-3, with a weak D call TRBD2 (6 bases). The CDR3 extends over 15 amino acids. Germline V gives CDR1 MGHRA, CDR2 YSYEKL. The germline V and J ends were trimmed by 2 bases and 5 bases, with 14 bases remaining between them. In DNA, the CDR3 is TGCGCCAGCAGCCAACTGGGGGGACGGGGAGATACGCAGTATTTT. This encodes CASSQLGGRGDTQYF.

CDR3 protein: CASSIDRGTRNEQFF. The CDR3 DNA sequence: TGTGCCAGTAGTATAGACCGGGGGACGAGGAATGAGCAGTTCTTC. The genes are TRBV19 and TRBJ2-1, with D possibly being TRBD2 (6 bases). V lost 0 bases and J 7 bases, leaving 13 bases between the germline ends. Germline loops: CDR1 LNHDA, CDR2 SQIVND (reference sequence). CDR3 size: 15 residues.

The V gene is TRBV4-1, the J gene TRBJ2-1, with unresolved D. V lost 1 base and J lost 0, with 7 bases in between. CDR1 and CDR2 from the germline V gene are MGHRA and YSYEKL. CDR3 length equals 15 residues. The CDR3 nucleotides read TGCGCCAGCAGCCAAGGTACGGGCTCCTACAATGAGCAGTTCTTC. Translation gives CASSQGTGSYNEQFF.

The chain combines TRBV6-5 with TRBJ1-1; tentative D call: TRBD1 (6 bases). Trimming stripped 2 bases from V and 7 bases from J, with 11 bases between. Germline V gene sequence: CDR1 MNHEY, CDR2 SVGAGI. This CDR3 is built from 13 residues. CDR3 in amino acids: CASSYGGTHEAFF. For the CDR3, the DNA is TGTGCCAGCAGTTACGGGGGCACCCATGAAGCTTTCTTT.

The rearrangement joins TRBV19 to TRBJ1-4; D not certain. Trimming shortened V by 9 bases and J by 5 bases, and 13 bases separated the two germline ends. CDR1 is LNHDA, CDR2 SQIVND, per germline (reference sequence). This CDR3 comprises 13 residues. The CDR3 protein is CASLSIENEKLFF. CDR3 DNA sequence: TGTGCCAGCCTAAGCATTGAAAATGAAAAACTGTTTTTT. Full variable domain (missing parts from reference TRBV19 and TRBJ1-4): DGGITQSPKYLFRKEGQNVTLSCEQNLNHDAMYWYRQDPGQGLRLIYYSQIVNDFQKGDIAEGYSVSREKKESFPLTVTSAQKNPTAFYLCASLSIENEKLFFGSGTQLSVL.

The J gene is TRBJ2-7, the V gene TRBV21-1; the table calls TRBD2, which could not be checked here. TRBV21-1 is a known pseudogene. CDR3 length: 15 residues. Written as DNA, the CDR3 is TGTGCCAGCAGCAAAGTTCTAGGCAGCTCCTACGAGCAGTACTTC. This codes for CASSKVLGSSYEQYF.

The CDR3 sequence is CASRETSSGGELFF. CDR3 sequence (DNA): TGTGCCAGCAGGGAGACTAGCTCTGGCGGGGAGCTGTTTTTT. The chain has TRBV2 and TRBJ2-2; 7 bases are shared with TRBD2. CDR3 size: 14 residues. In germline, CDR1 is SNHLY, CDR2 FYNNEI. Trimming cost V 6 bases and J 7 bases; bases outside gene matches: 8.

The chain couples TRBV5-4 to TRBJ2-5; the D is unclear. The CDR3 contains 14 residues. V lost 9 bases to trimming and J lost 0 bases, with 15 bases between them. Germline V lookup: CDR1 SGHNT, CDR2 YYREEE (reference sequence). CDR3: CATRTEKYQETQYF. The CDR3, as DNA: TGTGCCACCCGAACGGAGAAGTACCAAGAGACCCAGTACTTC.

The genes are TRBV6-5 and TRBJ1-5; perhaps TRBD1 as D (6 bases). Germline-derived CDR1 and CDR2 are MNHEY and SVGAGI. Trimming pared 2 bases from V and 6 bases from J, leaving 11 bases between. The CDR3 is made up of 14 amino acids. Here the CDR3 DNA reads TGTGCCAGCAGTTACAAGGGGGATGGTCAGCCCCAGCATTTT. The encoded protein is CASSYKGDGQPQHF.

The chain is built from TRBV6-1 and TRBJ2-1, with D possibly being TRBD1 (5 bases). The CDR3 length is 17 residues. In germline, CDR1 is MNHNS, CDR2 SASEGT. V was trimmed by 1 base and J by 2 bases, leaving 15 bases between them. CDR3 protein: CASSEEVRQLTYNEQFF. CDR3 in DNA: TGTGCCAGCAGTGAAGAGGTAAGACAGCTCACCTACAATGAGCAGTTCTTC.

The rearrangement joins TRBV2 to TRBJ2-2; D perhaps matches TRBD1 (6 bases). Germline V gene lookup returns CDR1 SNHLY and CDR2 FYNNEI. V lost 6 bases to trimming and J lost 6 bases, with 11 bases between them. The CDR3 has 13 residues. The CDR3, as DNA: TGTGCCAGCAGCACGCAGGGGTCCGGGGAGCTGTTTTTT. Amino acid sequence: CASSTQGSGELFF.

The V call is TRBV28, the J call TRBJ1-1, with D maybe TRBD1 (5 bases). Germline V gene lookup returns CDR1 MDHEN and CDR2 SYDVKM. With 8 bases removed from V and 1 base from J, the gap between germline ends came to 17 bases. The length of the CDR3 is 15 residues. CDR3 loop: CASGLGVGKNTEAFF. Here the CDR3 DNA reads TGTGCCAGCGGACTAGGGGTCGGGAAGAACACTGAAGCTTTCTTT.

The J gene is TRBJ1-5, the V gene TRBV6-5; no definite D call. Germline CDR1 is MNHEY and CDR2 is SVGAGI. Trimming left V 2 bases short and J 6 bases short, with 8 bases between. The CDR3 sequence is 13 residues long. The chain's CDR3 is CASSYSQFQPQHF. As DNA, the CDR3 is TGTGCCAGCAGTTACAGTCAGTTTCAGCCCCAGCATTTT.

The V call is TRBV9, the J call TRBJ2-7; 12 nucleotides line up with TRBD2. This CDR3 is 15 amino acids long. J was trimmed by 3 bases and V by 5 bases; bases with no gene match: 6. CDR1 and CDR2 from the germline V gene are SGDLS and YYNGEE. The CDR3 bases are TGTGCCAGCAGTGAGGGACTAGCGGGCAACTACGAGCAGTACTTC. It encodes CASSEGLAGNYEQYF.

The chain links TRBV5-4 to TRBJ1-1, with a possible D match to TRBD1 (5 bases). The V and J ends lost 3 bases and 7 bases respectively, with 13 bases between them. The CDR3 extends over 13 amino acids. The germline CDR1 and CDR2 sequences are SGHNT and YYREEE (reference sequence). CDR3 in amino acids: CASSSQGTYEAFF. The DNA for the CDR3 is TGTGCCAGCAGCTCGCAGGGCACCTATGAAGCTTTCTTT.